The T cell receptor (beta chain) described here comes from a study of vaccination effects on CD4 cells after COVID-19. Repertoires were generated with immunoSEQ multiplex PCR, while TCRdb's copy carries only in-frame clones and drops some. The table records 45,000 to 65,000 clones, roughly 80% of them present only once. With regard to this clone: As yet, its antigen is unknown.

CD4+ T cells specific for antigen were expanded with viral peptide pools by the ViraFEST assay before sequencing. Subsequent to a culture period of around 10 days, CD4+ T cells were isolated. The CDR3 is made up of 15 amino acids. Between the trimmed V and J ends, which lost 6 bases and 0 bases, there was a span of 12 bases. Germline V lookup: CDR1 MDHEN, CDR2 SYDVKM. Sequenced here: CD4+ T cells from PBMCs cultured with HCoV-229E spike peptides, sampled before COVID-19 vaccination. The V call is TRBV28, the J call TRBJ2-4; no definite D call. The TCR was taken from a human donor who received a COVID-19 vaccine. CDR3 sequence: CASSPKDLAKNIQYF. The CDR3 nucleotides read TGTGCCAGCAGCCCCAAGGACCTAGCCAAAAACATTCAGTACTTC. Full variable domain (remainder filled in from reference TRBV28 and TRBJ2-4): DVKVTQSSRYLVKRTGEKVFLECVQDMDHENMFWYRQDPGLGLRLIYFSYDVKMKEKGDIPEGYSVSREKKERFSLILESASTNQTSMYLCASSPKDLAKNIQYFGAGTRLSVL.